Following are 21 T cell receptor beta chains from one sample sequenced in a study of breast tumors, draining lymph nodes, adjacent tissues. From the multiplex PCR reads, TCRdb called clonotypes with MiXCR, one entry per CDR3 protein. The sample shows 15,000 to 20,000 distinct CDR3 sequences, about 45% of them seen only once. Sequencing was carried out using tumor-adjacent breast tissue. These receptors originate from a female donor with breast cancer. Some clones in this sample may be carry-over from other donors' samples.

This chain links TRBV6-1 with TRBJ2-7; TRBD2 agrees at 8 bases. Per germline, CDR1 MNHNS and CDR2 SASEGT. There are 15 residues in the CDR3. The V gene end was trimmed by 8 bases and the J gene end by 4 bases; junction bases not matched to a gene: 13. This CDR3 is CASGASRGGEYEQYF. The CDR3 coding sequence is TGTGCCAGCGGTGCTAGTCGGGGGGGTGAATACGAGCAGTACTTC.

The table lists this clonotype with many counts. The V call is TRBV13, the J call TRBJ2-3, with 12 positions matching TRBD2. The ends lost 4 bases at V and 3 bases at J; junction bases unmatched: 14. CDR3 size: 19 residues. The germline CDR1 and CDR2 sequences are PRHDT and FYEKMQ (reference sequence). CDR3 nucleotides: TGTGCCAGCAGCTCCCCTAGCACTGGACTAGCGGGAAGGACAGATACGCAGTATTTT. This translates into CASSSPSTGLAGRTDTQYF.

This clonotype has a count of ten or more. The chain is built from TRBV4-3 and TRBJ1-1; D gene ambiguous. Trimming stripped 0 bases from V and 0 bases from J, with 8 bases between. Germline values: CDR1 LGHNA, CDR2 YSLEER. This CDR3 comprises 15 residues. CDR3 DNA sequence: TGCGCCAGCAGCCAAGATGAGCAAATGAACACTGAAGCTTTCTTT. Translation: CASSQDEQMNTEAFF.

This clonotype ranks as medium-sized. The rearrangement uses TRBV20-1 and TRBJ2-2; the D gene could be TRBD1 or TRBD2 (5 bases each). Germline V gene sequence: CDR1 DFQATT, CDR2 SNEGSKA (reference sequence). V lost 6 bases and J lost 0, with 17 bases in between. The CDR3 runs to 16 residues. CDR3 coding DNA: TGCAGTGCCCCAGGACTCGGGGCCTCGAACACCGGGGAGCTGTTTTTT. Amino acids: CSAPGLGASNTGELFF.

This clonotype ranks as medium-sized. The genes are TRBV5-6 and TRBJ1-2; 9 bases map to TRBD1. The CDR3 length is 16 residues. Germline loops: CDR1 SGHDT, CDR2 YYEEEE. With 3 bases clipped from V and 4 bases from J, the junction kept 10 bases outside the gene matches. This CDR3 is CASSSGTGKLGYGYTF. CDR3 coding DNA: TGTGCCAGCAGCTCCGGGACAGGGAAACTAGGCTATGGCTACACCTTC.

The chain carries TRBV5-6 and TRBJ1-2; TRBD1 aligns across 7 bases. This CDR3 is 14 amino acids long. J was trimmed by 3 bases and V by 7 bases; bases with no gene match: 9. The germline CDR1 and CDR2 sequences are SGHDT and YYEEEE. Here the CDR3 reads CASGFRTGDYGYTF. CDR3 nucleotide sequence: TGTGCCAGCGGTTTTCGGACAGGAGACTATGGCTACACCTTC.

The rearrangement joins TRBV7-8 to TRBJ2-2; D perhaps matches TRBD1 (6 bases). The CDR3 extends over 15 amino acids. Germline V CDR1 and CDR2: SGHVS, FQNEAQ. The ends were cut back, 3 bases at V and 1 base at J, with 9 bases in the middle. The DNA for the CDR3 is TGTGCCAGCAGCTTTCCGGGACAGAACACCGGGGAGCTGTTTTTT. Its translation is CASSFPGQNTGELFF.

The rearrangement links TRBV2 to TRBJ1-3; perhaps TRBD1 as D (6 bases). Germline V gives CDR1 SNHLY, CDR2 FYNNEI. V shed 8 bases and J shed 1 base, with 6 bases lying between them. CDR3 length equals 12 residues. The CDR3 sequence: CASGTSGNTIYF. The CDR3 nucleotides read TGTGCCAGCGGGACATCTGGAAACACCATATATTTT.

Many counts were recorded for this clonotype. A much bigger clone sits one base away, suggesting this may be a read error. The chain links TRBV20-1 to TRBJ2-3; 7 bases map to TRBD2. The CDR3 runs to 17 residues. V gave up 0 bases and J gave up 2 bases; unmatched junction bases: 11. The V gene's germline CDR1 is DFQATT and CDR2 SNEGSKA (reference sequence). The CDR3 loop reads CSARDLKASGDTDTQYF. CDR3 DNA: TGCAGTGCTAGAGATCTTAAGGCTAGCGGAGACACAGATACGCAGTATTTT.

The chain is built from TRBV20-1 and TRBJ1-2; TRBD1 matches 7 bases. Germline-derived CDR1 and CDR2 are DFQATT and SNEGSKA (reference sequence). The CDR3 is made up of 13 amino acids. After removal of 6 bases from V and 4 bases from J, the junction contained 8 bases not matched to a gene. The CDR3 sequence: CSAKPTGSYGYTF. The DNA of the CDR3 is TGCAGTGCCAAGCCGACAGGGAGCTATGGCTACACCTTC.

Worth noting for this clonotype: One junction end disagrees with the germline gene, perhaps due to a read error. This chain uses TRBV20-1 with TRBJ1-4; D is possibly TRBD1 (5 bases). Germline CDR1 reads DFQATT; CDR2 reads SNEGSKA (reference sequence). The CDR3 is made up of 13 amino acids. CDR3: CSTRLWDGEKLFF. CDR3 in DNA: TGCAGTACTAGACTGTGGGACGGTGAAAAACTGTTTTTT.

The chain joins TRBV4-3 to TRBJ2-5, with D unclear. Germline values: CDR1 LGHNA, CDR2 YSLEER. The CDR3 runs 13 residues. Trimming stripped 1 base from V and 5 bases from J, with 8 bases between. CDR3 sequence reads: CASSQVRGETQYF. The CDR3 bases are TGCGCCAGCAGCCAAGTCCGTGGTGAGACCCAGTACTTC.

This chain connects TRBV5-6 to TRBJ2-1; 7 positions match TRBD2. Germline V gene data show CDR1 as SGHDT and CDR2 as YYEEEE. J gave up 4 bases and V 4 bases, and 8 bases lay outside the gene matches. This CDR3 is built from 15 residues. CDR3 in amino acids: CASSAWEGLYNEQFF. The DNA of the CDR3 is TGTGCCAGCAGCGCTTGGGAGGGCCTATACAATGAGCAGTTCTTC.

This clonotype was recorded at least ten times. A much larger clone differs by one base, so this may be a read error. V gene TRBV6-1 combines with J gene TRBJ2-2, with 10 nucleotides matching TRBD2. The CDR3 length is 14 residues. Germline values: CDR1 MNHNS, CDR2 SASEGT. With V trimmed by 6 bases and J by 6 bases, 4 bases remained unmatched. CDR3 loop: CASRQLAGSGELFF. Here the CDR3 DNA reads TGTGCCAGCAGGCAACTAGCGGGGTCCGGGGAGCTGTTTTTT.

This clonotype was counted many times. The chain carries TRBV30 and TRBJ1-2; possible D gene TRBD1, 6 bases. Germline loops: CDR1 GTSNPN, CDR2 SVGIG (reference sequence). This CDR3 has 15 residues. V lost 3 bases and J lost 4, with 18 bases in between. The CDR3 loop is CAWSPGRGGGYGYTF. DNA of the CDR3: TGTGCCTGGAGCCCAGGCCGGGGGGGCGGCTATGGCTACACCTTC.

CDR3 in amino acids: CASSGRQAAREQYF. The DNA of the CDR3 is TGTGCCAGCAGCGGGAGACAGGCGGCGCGGGAGCAGTACTTC. The J gene is TRBJ2-7, the V gene TRBV5-5; D is perhaps TRBD1 (6 bases). This CDR3 has 14 amino acids. V shed 4 bases and J shed 7 bases, with 18 bases lying between them. CDR1 and CDR2 from the germline V gene are SGHKS and YYEKEE (reference sequence).

The chain employs TRBV19 and TRBJ1-1; D call uncertain. Germline lookup yields CDR1 LNHDA and CDR2 SQIVND (reference sequence). There are 13 residues in the CDR3. V gave up 4 bases and J gave up 4 bases, with 10 bases separating them. The CDR3 sequence: CASSTRMVTEAFF. The CDR3 coding sequence is TGTGCCAGTAGTACCAGGATGGTCACTGAAGCTTTCTTT. The full variable domain, in which reference TRBV19 and TRBJ1-1 provide the parts outside the CDR3, is DGGITQSPKYLFRKEGQNVTLSCEQNLNHDAMYWYRQDPGQGLRLIYYSQIVNDFQKGDIAEGYSVSREKKESFPLTVTSAQKNPTAFYLCASSTRMVTEAFFGQGTRLTVV.

This clonotype has just one count. The rearrangement links TRBV5-6 to TRBJ2-3, with 10 bases aligning to TRBD2. Germline V lookup: CDR1 SGHDT, CDR2 YYEEEE. The trim removed 4 bases at V and 0 bases at J, leaving 5 bases unmatched. This CDR3 contains 16 residues. The CDR3 loop reads CASSLTSGVSTDTQYF. CDR3 in DNA: TGTGCCAGCAGCCTTACTAGCGGGGTGAGCACAGATACGCAGTATTTT.

This clonotype has a count of ten or more. The chain couples TRBV20-1 to TRBJ1-1; D remains ambiguous. The CDR3 spans 12 residues. The V end was cut by 3 bases, the J end by 9 bases, with 14 bases between. The germline gives CDR1 DFQATT, CDR2 SNEGSKA (reference sequence). The CDR3 region has the DNA TGCAGTGCTAGTTTTGAGGGTTTAAAAGCTTTCTTT. Encoded protein: CSASFEGLKAFF.

This clonotype occurred many times. This chain connects TRBV6-5 to TRBJ2-5; D remains ambiguous. CDR1 is MNHEY, CDR2 SVGAGI, per germline. The V end lost 5 bases, the J end lost 5 bases, and 12 bases lay between the germline ends. CDR3 length: 13 amino acids. CDR3: CASSHRLRETQYF. CDR3 nucleotides: TGTGCCAGCAGTCACCGGCTCCGCGAGACCCAGTACTTC.

This clonotype was counted at least ten times. A read error is likely, as this CDR3 ends without the conserved phenylalanine or tryptophan. The DNA is omitted, as the CDR3 cannot be located on it reliably, and the CDR3 follows TCRdb's listing. This sequence joins TRBV4-1 and TRBJ2-1; TRBD1 is the table's D call, not checked against the DNA. Termini included, the CDR3 measures 14 amino acids. CDR1 and CDR2 (germline): MGHRA, YSYEKL. This CDR3 reads CASSQDQDRTAVDL.